Following are 30 T cell receptor beta chains from one sample sequenced in a study of T cells in tumors after PD-1 blockade. The assay was immunoSEQ multiplex PCR, and TCRdb's table has in-frame clones only and misses some. The sample holds 15,000 or so clones, around 79% seen once. Sequenced material: PBMCs, taken after anti-PD-1 treatment. These receptor sequences come from a human donor with basal cell carcinoma.

The chain recombines TRBV28 with TRBJ1-2, with D perhaps TRBD1 (5 bases). Germline-derived CDR1 and CDR2 are MDHEN and SYDVKM. The CDR3 runs 14 residues. Between the trimmed V and J ends, which lost 3 bases and 0 bases, there was a span of 8 bases. This CDR3 reads CASSLEGTNYGYTF. The CDR3 DNA reads as TGTGCCAGCAGTTTGGAGGGGACTAACTATGGCTACACCTTC.

The genes are TRBV9 and TRBJ2-1, with TRBD1 matching 9 bases. V shed 4 bases and J 5 bases; nucleotides not matched to a gene: 13. Germline-derived CDR1 and CDR2 are SGDLS and YYNGEE. The CDR3 runs to 17 residues. The CDR3 nucleotides are TGTGCCAGCAGCCCCACTGGTAGACAGGGGGGGAACAATGAGCAGTTCTTC. Protein: CASSPTGRQGGNNEQFF.

This chain joins TRBV9 and TRBJ2-1; D ambiguous. Looked up from germline, CDR1 is SGDLS and CDR2 is YYNGEE. The V gene lost 0 bases and the J gene lost 5 bases, with 9 bases spanning the gap. This CDR3 contains 14 residues. CDR3 sequence (DNA): TGTGCCAGCAGCGTAGCTACGGCAGACAATGAGCAGTTCTTC. It yields the protein CASSVATADNEQFF. The full variable domain, with the rest looked up from reference TRBV9 and TRBJ2-1, is DSGVTQTPKHLITATGQRVTLRCSPRSGDLSVYWYQQSLDQGLQFLIQYYNGEERAKGNILERFSAQQFPDLHSELNLSSLELGDSALYFCASSVATADNEQFFGPGTRLTVL.

The chain links TRBV24-1 to TRBJ2-5; TRBD1 matches 8 bases. CDR1 is KGHDR, CDR2 SFDVKD, per germline. Trimming took 3 bases from V and 3 from J; bases not matched to a gene: 8. The CDR3 spans 16 residues. The CDR3 is CATSDERDRREETQYF. The CDR3 nucleotides are TGTGCCACCAGTGATGAAAGGGACAGGCGGGAAGAGACCCAGTACTTC.

This sequence joins TRBV12-3 or TRBV12-4 and TRBJ2-2; no clear D. This CDR3 has 13 amino acids. The V end was cut by 4 bases, the J end by 7 bases, with 10 bases between. CDR3 in DNA: TGTGCCAGCAGTTATGACCGCCTCGGGGAGCTGTTTTTT. It specifies CASSYDRLGELFF.

Turning to this clone: A junction boundary mismatches the germline segment, possibly from a read error. This sequence joins TRBV2 and TRBJ2-1, with TRBD2 identical over 9 bases. The germline V gene has CDR1 SNHLY and CDR2 FYNNEI. CDR3 length: 19 amino acids. CDR3 residues: CPSSQGGAREGSSYNEQFF. The CDR3 bases are TGTCCCAGCAGTCAAGGGGGGGCGCGGGAGGGGAGCTCCTACAATGAGCAGTTCTTC.

The chain combines TRBV5-1 with TRBJ2-5, with 8 bases identical to TRBD1. Germline V lookup: CDR1 SGHRS, CDR2 YFSETQ. The CDR3 has 14 amino acids. V shed 3 bases, J shed 5 bases, and the junction held 6 bases outside the gene matches. The CDR3 here is CASSSTGGDETQYF. The CDR3 coding sequence is TGCGCCAGCAGCTCTACAGGGGGTGATGAGACCCAGTACTTC.

The CDR3 DNA reads as TGCAGCGTTTCCGGGGAAGCAGATACGCAGTATTTT. Its translation is CSVSGEADTQYF. The V and J genes are TRBV29-1 and TRBJ2-3; D perhaps matches TRBD2 (5 bases). The ends were cut back, 5 bases at V and 4 bases at J, with 10 bases in the middle. This CDR3 spans 12 amino acids. Germline V gene data show CDR1 as SQVTM and CDR2 as ANQGSEA.

CDR3 loop: CASRDRENEQFF. The CDR3 DNA follows: TGTGCCAGCAGGGACAGGGAAAATGAGCAGTTCTTC. The gene calls are TRBV14 and TRBJ2-1; TRBD1 matches 8 bases. Trimming took 6 bases from V and 7 from J; bases not matched to a gene: 2. CDR1 is SGHDN, CDR2 FVKESK, per germline. CDR3 length: 12 residues. Full variable domain (missing parts from reference TRBV14 and TRBJ2-1): EAGVTQFPSHSVIEKGQTVTLRCDPISGHDNLYWYRRVMGKEIKFLLHFVKESKQDESGMPNNRFLAERTGGTYSTLKVQPAELEDSGVYFCASRDRENEQFFGPGTRLTVL.

The chain links TRBV21-1 to TRBJ2-2; the D call in the table, TRBD1, was not verified against the DNA. TRBV21-1 is shown as a pseudogene. The length of the CDR3 is 19 residues. The CDR3 is CASTPNPGFTGLNTGELFF. The CDR3 DNA reads as TGTGCCAGCACCCCAAACCCCGGATTTACAGGGCTGAACACCGGGGAGCTGTTTTTT.

The chain uses TRBV7-2 and TRBJ2-5; 7 bases line up with TRBD2. Germline loops: CDR1 SGHTA, CDR2 FQGNSA. Trimming at V came to 1 base and at J to 2 bases, leaving 4 bases not matched to a gene. The CDR3 contains 15 residues. Here the CDR3 reads CASSLVSGTQETQYF. The CDR3 region has the DNA TGTGCCAGCAGCTTAGTAAGCGGGACTCAAGAGACCCAGTACTTC. Variable domain in full (rest from reference TRBV7-2 and TRBJ2-5): GAGVSQSPSNKVTEKGKDVELRCDPISGHTALYWYRQSLGQGLEFLIYFQGNSAPDKSGLPSDRFSAERTGGSVSTLTIQRTQQEDSAVYLCASSLVSGTQETQYFGPGTRLLVL.

Notes on this clone: The limits of the CDR3 on the DNA are not certain, so only TCRdb's listed CDR3 is given. V is TRBV27 and J is TRBJ2-7; TRBD1 is taken as the D call from the table, unchecked against the DNA. The germline V gene encodes CDR1 MNHEY and CDR2 SMNVEV (reference sequence). The length of the CDR3 is 16 amino acids, counting both ends. The CDR3 reads CASSTSGQGIGYEQYF.

The genes are TRBV29-1 and TRBJ2-1, with 8 bases lining up with TRBD2. The CDR3 spans 14 residues. Germline trimming cut 7 bases from V and 3 bases from J; bases unmatched to any gene: 8. Per germline, CDR1 SQVTM and CDR2 ANQGSEA. In DNA, the CDR3 is TGCAGCGCCCCGCGGCGGGGGGACTACAATGAGCAGTTCTTC. Protein product: CSAPRRGDYNEQFF.

Only one count was recorded for this clone. V usage is TRBV4-3 and J usage is TRBJ1-2; D gene unclear. V gave up 0 bases and J gave up 2 bases, with 10 bases separating them. This CDR3 comprises 15 residues. Germline V lookup: CDR1 LGHNA, CDR2 YSLEER. CDR3 in DNA: TGCGCCAGCAGCCAAGAGGCCAGGAGAAACTATGGCTACACCTTC. Residues: CASSQEARRNYGYTF.

This clone was seen a few times. The V and J genes are TRBV6-5 and TRBJ1-6; D unresolved. Germline assignment: CDR1 MNHEY and CDR2 SVGAGI. This CDR3 is 14 amino acids long. Trimming took 6 bases from V and 10 from J, leaving 16 bases between them. CDR3 protein: CASRPPDGGSPLHF. In nucleotides, the CDR3 is TGTGCCAGCAGACCTCCGGACGGCGGATCACCCCTCCACTTT.

The rearrangement joins TRBV4-2 to TRBJ2-3; 7 nucleotides agree with TRBD1. V dropped 3 bases and J dropped 2; count of bases not matched to a gene: 8. Looked up from germline, CDR1 is LGHNA and CDR2 is YNFKEQ. The CDR3 runs to 16 residues. The chain's CDR3 is CASSQGLEGATDTQYF. In nucleotides, the CDR3 is TGTGCCAGCAGCCAGGGGCTTGAGGGGGCCACAGATACGCAGTATTTT.

This rearrangement joins TRBV5-6 to TRBJ1-2; TRBD1 matches 7 bases. This CDR3 is built from 13 residues. The junction had 6 bases not matched to a gene; V was cut back by 4 bases and J by 6 bases. From germline, CDR1 is SGHDT and CDR2 YYEEEE. CDR3 loop: CASSPGQTHGYTF. The CDR3 bases are TGTGCCAGCAGCCCGGGACAGACCCATGGCTACACCTTC.

The J gene is TRBJ2-5, the V gene TRBV7-9; a weak D match, TRBD2 (6 bases). V lost 1 base, J lost 5 bases, and 20 bases lay in between. CDR3 size: 17 residues. Germline V gene lookup returns CDR1 SEHNR and CDR2 FQNEAQ (reference sequence). The CDR3 sequence: CASSLGKAGLNAETQYF. In DNA, the CDR3 is TGTGCCAGCAGCTTAGGGAAAGCGGGCCTAAACGCCGAGACCCAGTACTTC.

A few counts support this clone. This chain uses TRBV7-9 with TRBJ1-6, with a weak D call TRBD1 (5 bases). Germline values: CDR1 SEHNR, CDR2 FQNEAQ (reference sequence). There are 18 residues in the CDR3. Deletions cut 1 base from V and 0 bases from J, with 13 bases between. The CDR3 loop reads CASSLGGPRSSYNSPLHF. The CDR3 DNA reads as TGTGCCAGCAGCTTAGGGGGACCGAGGAGCTCCTATAATTCACCCCTCCACTTT. Complete variable domain (other parts from reference TRBV7-9 and TRBJ1-6): DTGVSQNPRHKITKRGQNVTFRCDPISEHNRLYWYRQTLGQGPEFLTYFQNEAQLEKSRLLSDRFSAERPKGSFSTLEIQRTEQGDSAMYLCASSLGGPRSSYNSPLHFGNGTRLTVT.

This clone showed up just once. V is TRBV4-1 and J is TRBJ2-1; TRBD2 matches 11 bases. This CDR3 spans 15 amino acids. The junction had 4 bases not matched to a gene; V was cut back by 3 bases and J by 6 bases. Germline V gene sequence: CDR1 MGHRA, CDR2 YSYEKL. CDR3 sequence: CASSHGSGRANEQFF. CDR3 coding DNA: TGCGCCAGCAGCCATGGTAGCGGGAGGGCCAATGAGCAGTTCTTC.

The chain has TRBV4-1 and TRBJ2-5, with D perhaps matching TRBD1 (5 bases). CDR1 and CDR2 (germline): MGHRA, YSYEKL. Trimming took 1 base from V and 1 from J, leaving 10 bases between them. The CDR3 has 15 amino acids. The CDR3 loop reads CASSQGSRVQETQYF. The CDR3 nucleotides are TGCGCCAGCAGCCAAGGTTCCAGGGTCCAAGAGACCCAGTACTTC.

The chain uses TRBV9 and TRBJ2-7; the D gene is possibly TRBD2 (5 bases). Germline assignment: CDR1 SGDLS and CDR2 YYNGEE. This CDR3 is built from 14 residues. Trimming pared 4 bases from V and 2 bases from J, leaving 13 bases between. As DNA, the CDR3 is TGTGCCAGCAGCCCTAGGAGCGGCCCCTACGAGCAGTACTTC. Amino acid sequence: CASSPRSGPYEQYF.

The chain employs TRBV27 and TRBJ2-3; 12 nucleotides line up with TRBD2. The germline gives CDR1 MNHEY, CDR2 SMNVEV (reference sequence). The CDR3 totals 16 residues. J gave up 4 bases and V 6 bases, and 8 bases lay outside the gene matches. The chain's CDR3 is CASSRLAGVYADTQYF. DNA of the CDR3: TGTGCCAGCAGCAGACTAGCGGGAGTGTACGCAGATACGCAGTATTTT.

This clone was found a few times. The CDR3 loop reads CSANNNEQFF. The DNA of the CDR3 is TGCAGTGCGAACAACAATGAGCAGTTCTTC. V usage is TRBV20-1 and J usage is TRBJ2-1; D is unclear. The length of the CDR3 is 10 residues. With 6 bases removed from V and 5 bases from J, the gap between germline ends came to 5 bases. Germline V gene lookup returns CDR1 DFQATT and CDR2 SNEGSKA (reference sequence).

The chain uses TRBV6-6 and TRBJ2-1; 11 bases map to TRBD2. Germline V CDR1 and CDR2: MNHNY, SVGAGI (reference sequence). The trim removed 6 bases at V and 5 bases at J, leaving 6 bases unmatched. The CDR3 contains 15 residues. CDR3 amino acids: CASRHPGLADNEQFF. Written as DNA, the CDR3 is TGTGCCAGCAGGCACCCGGGACTAGCGGACAATGAGCAGTTCTTC.

By sample fraction, this clone is medium-sized. The rearrangement links TRBV5-1 to TRBJ2-7, with TRBD2 identical over 7 bases. The length of the CDR3 is 14 residues. The V gene end was trimmed by 4 bases and the J gene end by 9 bases; junction bases not matched to a gene: 13. Germline loops: CDR1 SGHRS, CDR2 YFSETQ. Here the CDR3 reads CASSIGLAGDAQYF. The CDR3 bases are TGCGCCAGCAGCATTGGGCTTGCGGGAGATGCGCAGTACTTC.

The chain joins TRBV10-3 to TRBJ2-3; D remains ambiguous. The ends were cut back, 8 bases at V and 0 bases at J, with 21 bases in the middle. Germline assignment: CDR1 ENHRY and CDR2 SYGVKD. The CDR3 extends over 17 amino acids. CDR3 amino acids: CAIFESTRLSSTDTQYF. CDR3 DNA sequence: TGTGCCATCTTTGAATCCACACGACTTTCTAGCACAGATACGCAGTATTTT.

The CDR3 loop reads CASSTGTGSSHEQYF. The DNA for the CDR3 is TGTGCCAGCAGCACCGGTACAGGGAGTAGCCACGAGCAGTACTTC. This sequence joins TRBV5-6 and TRBJ2-7; perhaps TRBD1 as D (6 bases). Germline V gene sequence: CDR1 SGHDT, CDR2 YYEEEE. Deletions cut 4 bases from V and 5 bases from J, with 19 bases between. The CDR3 extends over 15 amino acids.

This clone was picked up a small number of times. The chain couples TRBV6-5 to TRBJ2-1; a weak D match, TRBD1 (6 bases). The CDR3 extends over 15 amino acids. Germline V lookup: CDR1 MNHEY, CDR2 SVGAGI. Deletions cut 5 bases from V and 3 bases from J, with 14 bases between. CDR3 protein: CASSLTGPIYNEQFF. CDR3 DNA: TGTGCCAGCAGTCTGACAGGTCCCATCTACAATGAGCAGTTCTTC.

This clone appeared once. This chain links TRBV28 with TRBJ1-1; no clear D. Trimming removed 5 bases at V and 2 bases at J, with 6 bases between. Germline V gene data show CDR1 as MDHEN and CDR2 as SYDVKM. This CDR3 region has 12 residues. The CDR3 here is CASSLRNTEAFF. CDR3 bases: TGTGCCAGCAGTCTAAGAAACACTGAAGCTTTCTTT.